This TCR beta chain was recorded in a study of breast tumors, draining lymph nodes, adjacent tissues (dated by TCRdb to about 2016). Study-level background: TCR beta repertoires were compared across tumor, adjacent nontumor tissue and axillary lymph nodes obtained from breast cancer patients. The study was designed to assess the relationships and possible T-cell exchange between tumor, surrounding tissue and draining lymph node repertoires in human breast cancer. Points the paper makes about the study in general: The conclusion that tumor T cells originate in lymph nodes was presented as consistent with a hypothesis rather than as directly demonstrated. Tumor T-cell repertoires showed less diversity than lymph node repertoires and more diversity than nontumor tissue repertoires, and tumor T-cell repertoires showed preferential V and J gene usage. In luminal-like breast cancer, tumor and nontumor tissue repertoires resembled each other significantly more than in basal-like breast cancer. The data were considered consistent with most tumor T cells being derived from the lymph node and subsequently expanding within tumor tissue.

Sequencing was carried out with an Illumina HiSeq 2000. Multiplex PCR amplification was used to build the TCR beta chain libraries. The amplified TCR beta chain products were analyzed by high-throughput sequencing. The public reads were run again by TCRdb, first through fastp at Q25 and then through MiXCR, and only productive beta chains were kept. Entries that share a CDR3 protein sequence are merged under the most common genes and DNA. Here the sample has about 140,000 distinct CDR3 sequences; less than 35% occur a single time. Less than 2.5% of the sample lies in the top ten. A note on this clonotype: Its antigen target is currently unknown. No much larger clone is present one base from it, and per-base qualities are unavailable.

Lymph node samples were obtained from the axillary draining lymph nodes of breast cancer patients. CDR1 and CDR2 were assigned from the germline V gene as MNHNS and SASEGT. The CDR3 numbers 11 residues from cysteine through phenylalanine. Solely the CDR3 DNA is kept, with 33 bases framed from the first base. At the junction V is shortened by 7 bases and J by 10 bases, with 11 bases in between. In this chain, TRBV6-1 is recombined with TRBJ2-1, with the identity of the D gene unclear. Material: axillary lymph node tissue. This TCR was recovered from a female donor with breast cancer. Some clones in this sample may be carry-over from other donors' samples. The sequenced DNA is TGTGCCAGCACTGGATGGAAGGAGCAGTTCTTC. The encoded protein is CASTGWKEQFF.